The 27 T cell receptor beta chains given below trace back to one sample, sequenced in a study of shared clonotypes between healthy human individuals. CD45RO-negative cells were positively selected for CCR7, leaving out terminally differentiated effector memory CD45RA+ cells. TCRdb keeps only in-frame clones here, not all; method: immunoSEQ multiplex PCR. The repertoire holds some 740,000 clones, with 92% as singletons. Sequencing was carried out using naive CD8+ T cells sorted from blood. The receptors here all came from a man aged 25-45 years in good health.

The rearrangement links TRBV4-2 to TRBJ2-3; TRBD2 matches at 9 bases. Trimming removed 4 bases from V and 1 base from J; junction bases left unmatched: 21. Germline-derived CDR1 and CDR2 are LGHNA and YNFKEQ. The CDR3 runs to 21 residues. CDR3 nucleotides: TGTGCCAGCAGCCCCTCCTTCCACCAGCTAGCGGGAAGGGTAGGCACAGATACGCAGTATTTT. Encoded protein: CASSPSFHQLAGRVGTDTQYF.

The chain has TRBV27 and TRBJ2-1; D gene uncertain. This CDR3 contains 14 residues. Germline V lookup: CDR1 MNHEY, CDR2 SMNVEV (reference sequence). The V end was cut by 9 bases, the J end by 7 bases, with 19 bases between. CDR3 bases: TGTGCCAGTTCTCCGGACCCTAGAGTGAATGAGCAGTTCTTC. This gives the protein CASSPDPRVNEQFF.

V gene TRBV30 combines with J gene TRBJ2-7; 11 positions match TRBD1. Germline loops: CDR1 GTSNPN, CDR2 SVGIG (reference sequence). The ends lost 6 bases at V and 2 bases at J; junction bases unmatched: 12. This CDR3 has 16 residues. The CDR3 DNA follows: TGTGCCTGCTTATACCGGGACAGGGGGTTCCCCTACGAGCAGTACTTC. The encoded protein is CACLYRDRGFPYEQYF.

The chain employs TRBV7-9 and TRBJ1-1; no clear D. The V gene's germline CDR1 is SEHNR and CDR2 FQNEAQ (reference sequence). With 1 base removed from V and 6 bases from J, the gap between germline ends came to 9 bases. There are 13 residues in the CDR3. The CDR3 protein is CASSLGSASEAFF. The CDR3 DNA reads TGTGCCAGCAGCTTAGGTTCGGCTTCTGAAGCTTTCTTT.

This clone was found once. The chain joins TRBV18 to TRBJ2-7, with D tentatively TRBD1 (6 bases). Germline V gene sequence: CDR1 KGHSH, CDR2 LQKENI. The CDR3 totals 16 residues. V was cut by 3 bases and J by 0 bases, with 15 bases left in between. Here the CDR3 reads CASSPRNRVSSYEQYF. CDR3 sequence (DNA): TGTGCCAGCTCACCCCGGAACAGGGTATCCTCCTACGAGCAGTACTTC.

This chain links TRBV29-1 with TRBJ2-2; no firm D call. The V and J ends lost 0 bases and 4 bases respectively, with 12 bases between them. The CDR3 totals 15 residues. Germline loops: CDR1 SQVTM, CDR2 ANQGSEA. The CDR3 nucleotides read TGCAGCGTTGAAGATCGAGGCGGACGCACCGGGGAGCTGTTTTTT. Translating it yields CSVEDRGGRTGELFF.

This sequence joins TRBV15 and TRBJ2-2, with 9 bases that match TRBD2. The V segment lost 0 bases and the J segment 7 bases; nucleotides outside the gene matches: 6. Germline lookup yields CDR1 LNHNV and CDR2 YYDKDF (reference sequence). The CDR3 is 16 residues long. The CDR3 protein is CATSRDGGRAHGELFF. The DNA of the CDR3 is TGTGCCACCAGCAGAGATGGCGGGAGGGCCCACGGGGAGCTGTTTTTT.

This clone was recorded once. The CDR3 bases are TGTGCTAGTGGTTTGGTGGGACAGGGAATCACTGAAGCTTTCTTT. Its protein product is CASGLVGQGITEAFF. V is TRBV12-5 and J is TRBJ1-1, with TRBD1 matching 9 bases. CDR1 and CDR2 from the germline V gene are LGHNT and FRNRAP. The CDR3 has 15 residues. Losses at the gene ends were 0 bases for V and 4 bases for J; bases not matched to a gene: 3.

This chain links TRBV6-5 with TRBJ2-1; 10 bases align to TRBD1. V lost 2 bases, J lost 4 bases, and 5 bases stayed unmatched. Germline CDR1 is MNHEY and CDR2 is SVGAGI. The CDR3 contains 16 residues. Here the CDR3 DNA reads TGTGCCAGCAGTTACCTGGGACAGGGGAATTACAATGAGCAGTTCTTC. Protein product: CASSYLGQGNYNEQFF.

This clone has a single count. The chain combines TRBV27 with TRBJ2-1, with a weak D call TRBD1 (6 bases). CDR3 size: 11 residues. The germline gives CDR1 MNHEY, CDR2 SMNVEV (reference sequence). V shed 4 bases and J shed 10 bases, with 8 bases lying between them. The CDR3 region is CASSSTGEQFF. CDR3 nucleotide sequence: TGTGCCAGCAGTTCTACAGGGGAGCAGTTCTTC.

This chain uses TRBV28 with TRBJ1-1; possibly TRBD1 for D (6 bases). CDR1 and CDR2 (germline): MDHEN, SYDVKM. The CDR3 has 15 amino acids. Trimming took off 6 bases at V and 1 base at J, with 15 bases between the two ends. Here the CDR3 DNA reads TGTGCCAGCAGCCCGCGGGGCAGGGGGAACACTGAAGCTTTCTTT. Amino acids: CASSPRGRGNTEAFF.

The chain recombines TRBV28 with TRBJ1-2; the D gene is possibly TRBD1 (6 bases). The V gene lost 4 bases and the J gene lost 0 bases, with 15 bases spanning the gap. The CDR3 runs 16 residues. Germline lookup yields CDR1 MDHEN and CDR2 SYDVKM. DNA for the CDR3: TGTGCCAGCAGTTCAAGCAGGGACACCTCTAACTATGGCTACACCTTC. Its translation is CASSSSRDTSNYGYTF.

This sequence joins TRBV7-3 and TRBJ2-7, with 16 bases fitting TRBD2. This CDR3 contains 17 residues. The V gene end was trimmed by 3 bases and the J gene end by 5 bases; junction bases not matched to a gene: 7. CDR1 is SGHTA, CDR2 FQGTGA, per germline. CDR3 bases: TGTGCCAGCAGCTTGGATGCCGGGACTAGCGGGAGGGACGAGCAGTACTTC. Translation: CASSLDAGTSGRDEQYF.

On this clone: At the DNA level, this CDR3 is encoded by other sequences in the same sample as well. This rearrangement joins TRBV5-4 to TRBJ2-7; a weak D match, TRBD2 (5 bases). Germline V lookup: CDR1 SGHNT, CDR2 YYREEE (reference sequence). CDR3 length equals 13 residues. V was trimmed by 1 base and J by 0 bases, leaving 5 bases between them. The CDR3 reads CASSLRDSYEQYF. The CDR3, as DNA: TGTGCCAGCAGCTTGCGGGACTCCTACGAGCAGTACTTC. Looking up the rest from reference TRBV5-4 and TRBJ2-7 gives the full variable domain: ETGVTQSPTHLIKTRGQQVTLRCSSQSGHNTVSWYQQALGQGPQFIFQYYREEENGRGNFPPRFSGLQFPNYSSELNVNALELDDSALYLCASSLRDSYEQYFGPGTRLTVT.

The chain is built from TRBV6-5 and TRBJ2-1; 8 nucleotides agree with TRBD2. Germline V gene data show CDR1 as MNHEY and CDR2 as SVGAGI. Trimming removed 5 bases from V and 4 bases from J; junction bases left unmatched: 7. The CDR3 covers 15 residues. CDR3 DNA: TGTGCCAGCAGTCATCTAGCGGGCCCTTACAATGAGCAGTTCTTC. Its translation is CASSHLAGPYNEQFF.

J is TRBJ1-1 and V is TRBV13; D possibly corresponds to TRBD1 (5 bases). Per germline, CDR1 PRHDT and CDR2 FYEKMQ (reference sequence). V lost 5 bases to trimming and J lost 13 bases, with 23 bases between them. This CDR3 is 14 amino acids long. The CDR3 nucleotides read TGTGCCAGCAGCCCAGGGACGGACTTTGGCGCTTGTTTCTTT. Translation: CASSPGTDFGACFF.

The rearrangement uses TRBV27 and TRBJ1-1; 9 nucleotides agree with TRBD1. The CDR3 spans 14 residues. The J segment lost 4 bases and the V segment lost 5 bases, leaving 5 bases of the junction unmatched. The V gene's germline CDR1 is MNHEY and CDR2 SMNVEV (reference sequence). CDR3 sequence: CASSRGQGPTEAFF. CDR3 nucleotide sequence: TGTGCCAGCAGTCGCGGACAGGGGCCCACTGAAGCTTTCTTT.

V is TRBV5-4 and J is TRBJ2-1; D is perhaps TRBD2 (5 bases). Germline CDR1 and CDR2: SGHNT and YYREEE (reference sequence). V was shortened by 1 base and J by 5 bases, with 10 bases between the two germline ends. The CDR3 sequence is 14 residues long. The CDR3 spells CASSLRGLNNEQFF. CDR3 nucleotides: TGTGCCAGCAGCTTGAGAGGACTGAACAATGAGCAGTTCTTC.

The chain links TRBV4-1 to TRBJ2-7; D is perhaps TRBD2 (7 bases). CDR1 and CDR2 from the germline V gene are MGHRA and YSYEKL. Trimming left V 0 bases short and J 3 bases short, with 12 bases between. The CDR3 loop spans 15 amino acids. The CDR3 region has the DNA TGCGCCAGCAGCCAAGACCGGGGGGCATACTACGAGCAGTACTTC. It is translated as CASSQDRGAYYEQYF.

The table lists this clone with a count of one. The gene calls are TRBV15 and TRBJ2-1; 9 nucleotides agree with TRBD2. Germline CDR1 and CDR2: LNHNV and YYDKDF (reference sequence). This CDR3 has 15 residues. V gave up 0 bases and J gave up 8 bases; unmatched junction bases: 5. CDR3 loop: CATSREGVAGDEQFF. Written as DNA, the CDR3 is TGTGCCACCAGCAGAGAGGGGGTAGCGGGAGATGAGCAGTTCTTC.

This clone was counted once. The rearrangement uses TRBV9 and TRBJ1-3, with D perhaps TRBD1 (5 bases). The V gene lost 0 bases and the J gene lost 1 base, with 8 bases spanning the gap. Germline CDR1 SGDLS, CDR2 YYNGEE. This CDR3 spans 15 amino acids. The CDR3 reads CASSVAGTSGNTIYF. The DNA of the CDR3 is TGTGCCAGCAGCGTAGCTGGGACGTCTGGAAACACCATATATTTT.

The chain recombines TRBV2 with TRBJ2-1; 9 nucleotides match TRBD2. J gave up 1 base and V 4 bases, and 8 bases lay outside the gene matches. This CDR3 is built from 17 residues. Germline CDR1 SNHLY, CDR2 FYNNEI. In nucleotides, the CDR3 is TGTGCCAGCAGTGGGGTTGATAGCGGGAGATCCTACAATGAGCAGTTCTTC. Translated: CASSGVDSGRSYNEQFF.

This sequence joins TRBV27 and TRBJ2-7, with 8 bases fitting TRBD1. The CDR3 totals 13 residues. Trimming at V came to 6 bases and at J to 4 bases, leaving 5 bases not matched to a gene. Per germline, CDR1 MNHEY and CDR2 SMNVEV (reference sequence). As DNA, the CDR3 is TGTGCCAGCAGGGGACAGGTGAAGTACGAGCAGTACTTC. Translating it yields CASRGQVKYEQYF.

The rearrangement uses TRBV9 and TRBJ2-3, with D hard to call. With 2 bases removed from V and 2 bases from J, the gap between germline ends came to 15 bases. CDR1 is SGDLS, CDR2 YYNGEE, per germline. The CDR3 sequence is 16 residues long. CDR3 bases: TGTGCCAGCAGCGTTGTTGGGTTTGGGGTCACAGATACGCAGTATTTT. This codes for CASSVVGFGVTDTQYF.

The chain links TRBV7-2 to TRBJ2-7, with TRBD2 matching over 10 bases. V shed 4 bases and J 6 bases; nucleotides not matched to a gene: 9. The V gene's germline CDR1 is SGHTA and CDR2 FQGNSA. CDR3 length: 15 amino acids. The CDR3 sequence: CASSSQTSGIGEQYF. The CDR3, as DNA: TGTGCCAGCAGCTCGCAAACTAGCGGGATAGGCGAGCAGTACTTC.

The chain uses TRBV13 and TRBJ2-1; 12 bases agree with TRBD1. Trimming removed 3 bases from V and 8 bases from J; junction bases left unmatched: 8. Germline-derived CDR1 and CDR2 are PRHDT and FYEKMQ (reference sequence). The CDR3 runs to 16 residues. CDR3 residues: CASSFSRDRGPYEQFF. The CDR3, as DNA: TGTGCCAGCAGCTTTTCACGGGACAGGGGGCCCTATGAGCAGTTCTTC.

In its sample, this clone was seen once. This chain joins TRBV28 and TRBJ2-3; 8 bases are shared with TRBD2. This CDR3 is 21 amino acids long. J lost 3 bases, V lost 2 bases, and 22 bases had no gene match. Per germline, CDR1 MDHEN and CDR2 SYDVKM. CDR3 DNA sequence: TGTGCCAGCAGTTTACTCCTCCTTAATCCATCAGCGGGAGAGGGTACAGATACGCAGTATTTT. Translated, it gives CASSLLLLNPSAGEGTDTQYF.